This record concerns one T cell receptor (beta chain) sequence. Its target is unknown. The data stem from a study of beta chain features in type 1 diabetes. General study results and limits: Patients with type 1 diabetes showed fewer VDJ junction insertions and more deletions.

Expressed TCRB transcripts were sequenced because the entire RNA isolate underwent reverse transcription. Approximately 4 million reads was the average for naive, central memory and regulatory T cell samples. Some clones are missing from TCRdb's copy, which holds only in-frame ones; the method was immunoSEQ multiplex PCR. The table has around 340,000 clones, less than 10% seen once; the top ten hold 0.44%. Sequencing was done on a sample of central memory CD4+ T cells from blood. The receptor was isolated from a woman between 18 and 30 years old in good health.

Written as DNA, the CDR3 is TGCGCCAGCAGTCAATCGAGGCTAGCGGGAGGGAGCTCCTACGAGCAGTACTTC. This codes for CASSQSRLAGGSSYEQYF. The chain joins TRBV23-1 to TRBJ2-7, with 12 bases lining up with TRBD2. TRBV23-1 belongs to the ORF category, with a function that is uncertain. This CDR3 has 18 residues. V dropped 0 bases and J dropped 0; count of bases not matched to a gene: 6.